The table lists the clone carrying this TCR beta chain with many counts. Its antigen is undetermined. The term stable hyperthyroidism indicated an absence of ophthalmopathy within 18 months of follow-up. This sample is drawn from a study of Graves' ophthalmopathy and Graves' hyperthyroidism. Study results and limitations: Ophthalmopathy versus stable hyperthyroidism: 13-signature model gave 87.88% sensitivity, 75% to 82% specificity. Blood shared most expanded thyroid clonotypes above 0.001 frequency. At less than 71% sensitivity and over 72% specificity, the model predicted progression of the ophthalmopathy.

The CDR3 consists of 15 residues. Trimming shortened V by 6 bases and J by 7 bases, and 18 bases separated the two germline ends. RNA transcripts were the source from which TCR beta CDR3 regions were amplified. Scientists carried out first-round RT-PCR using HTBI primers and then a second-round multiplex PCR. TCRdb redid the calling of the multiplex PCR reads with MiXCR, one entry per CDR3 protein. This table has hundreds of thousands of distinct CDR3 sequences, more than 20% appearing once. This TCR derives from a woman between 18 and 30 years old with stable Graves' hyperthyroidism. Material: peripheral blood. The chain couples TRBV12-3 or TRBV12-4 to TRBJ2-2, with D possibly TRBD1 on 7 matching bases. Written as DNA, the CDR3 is TGTGCCAGCAGCATCCACGGAGGGGGCTACGGGGAGCTGTTTTTT. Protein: CASSIHGGGYGELFF.